Below, 28 T cell receptor beta chains from the same sample are listed, as sequenced in a study of early stage breast cancer tumors. Some clones are missing from TCRdb's copy, which holds only in-frame ones; the method was immunoSEQ multiplex PCR. The sample holds about 69,000 clones; 75% to 90% are singletons and the top ten take about 4.8%. Material: blood. These receptors all come from a person in their 40s with breast cancer.

A remark on this clone: At the DNA level, this CDR3 is encoded by other sequences in the same sample as well. The chain recombines TRBV28 with TRBJ2-1, with D uncertain. This CDR3 is built from 13 residues. Per germline, CDR1 MDHEN and CDR2 SYDVKM. V was cut by 6 bases and J by 1 base, with 7 bases left in between. CDR3 sequence: CASSPGSYNEQFF. The CDR3, as DNA: TGTGCCAGCAGCCCCGGATCCTACAATGAGCAGTTCTTC. Full variable domain (remainder filled in from reference TRBV28 and TRBJ2-1): DVKVTQSSRYLVKRTGEKVFLECVQDMDHENMFWYRQDPGLGLRLIYFSYDVKMKEKGDIPEGYSVSREKKERFSLILESASTNQTSMYLCASSPGSYNEQFFGPGTRLTVL.

The V gene is TRBV9, the J gene TRBJ2-3; 7 nucleotides agree with TRBD2. Germline V lookup: CDR1 SGDLS, CDR2 YYNGEE. The CDR3 spans 15 residues. Trimming cost V 2 bases and J 2 bases; bases outside gene matches: 5. CDR3 region: CASSVSGGITDTQYF. The CDR3 bases are TGTGCCAGCAGCGTCTCCGGGGGGATCACAGATACGCAGTATTTT.

The rearrangement uses TRBV7-8 and TRBJ1-1; D ambiguous. The CDR3 has 15 amino acids. Germline V gene sequence: CDR1 SGHVS, CDR2 FQNEAQ. V dropped 0 bases and J dropped 1 base, with 9 bases sitting between them. The CDR3 is CASSLALGKNTEAFF. For the CDR3, the DNA is TGTGCCAGCAGCTTAGCGCTGGGAAAGAACACTGAAGCTTTCTTT.

The genes are TRBV5-1 and TRBJ1-3; D unclear. Per germline, CDR1 SGHRS and CDR2 YFSETQ. The CDR3 extends over 14 amino acids. V shed 0 bases and J shed 2 bases, with 6 bases lying between them. The CDR3 spells CASSLAGTGNTIYF. The CDR3 DNA reads TGCGCCAGCAGCTTGGCGGGAACTGGAAACACCATATATTTT.

The V gene is TRBV30, the J gene TRBJ2-5; 7 bases line up with TRBD1. V trimming: 5 bases; J trimming: 7 bases; junction bases outside the gene matches: 7. The CDR3 consists of 12 residues. Germline CDR1 reads GTSNPN; CDR2 reads SVGIG (reference sequence). The CDR3 DNA reads as TGTGCCTGGGGGACAGCCGTCGGGACCCAGTACTTC. This translates into CAWGTAVGTQYF.

The CDR3 DNA is TGTGCCAGCAGTTCGCCGGTAGCTTCCTACAATGAGCAGTTCTTC. Its translation: CASSSPVASYNEQFF. This chain uses TRBV7-9 with TRBJ2-1; no firm D call. Germline CDR1 reads SEHNR; CDR2 reads FQNEAQ (reference sequence). The CDR3 is 15 residues long. V lost 6 bases to trimming and J lost 1 base, with 13 bases between them.

In this sample, this clone turned up once. The rearrangement links TRBV19 to TRBJ1-5; TRBD1 is a possible D gene (6 bases). The CDR3 has 15 residues. CDR1 and CDR2 (germline): LNHDA, SQIVND (reference sequence). V lost 5 bases and J lost 6, with 17 bases in between. CDR3 DNA sequence: TGTGCCAGTAGTCTAGGTCAGGGGTCCTTTCAGCCCCAGCATTTT. This gives the protein CASSLGQGSFQPQHF.

The J gene is TRBJ2-1, the V gene TRBV7-9; TRBD2 matches 7 bases. Trimming at V came to 0 bases and at J to 8 bases, leaving 10 bases not matched to a gene. Germline V gene sequence: CDR1 SEHNR, CDR2 FQNEAQ (reference sequence). This CDR3 comprises 16 residues. The CDR3 nucleotides read TGTGCCAGCAGCTTAGCAGCTAGCGGACATCGGTATGAGCAGTTCTTC. It yields the protein CASSLAASGHRYEQFF. Based on the CDR3 plus reference TRBV7-9 and TRBJ2-1, the full variable domain is DTGVSQNPRHKITKRGQNVTFRCDPISEHNRLYWYRQTLGQGPEFLTYFQNEAQLEKSRLLSDRFSAERPKGSFSTLEIQRTEQGDSAMYLCASSLAASGHRYEQFFGPGTRLTVL.

J is TRBJ2-1 and V is TRBV6-6; 9 bases line up with TRBD2. From germline, CDR1 is MNHNY and CDR2 SVGAGI (reference sequence). There are 14 residues in the CDR3. After removal of 8 bases from V and 4 bases from J, the junction contained 6 bases not matched to a gene. The CDR3 loop is CASLTSGSYNEQFF. The DNA of the CDR3 is TGTGCCAGCCTGACTAGCGGTTCTTACAATGAGCAGTTCTTC.

V is TRBV29-1 and J is TRBJ2-7; TRBD1 matches 7 bases. The germline V gene encodes CDR1 SQVTM and CDR2 ANQGSEA. Losses at the gene ends were 6 bases for V and 2 bases for J; bases not matched to a gene: 7. CDR3 size: 13 residues. The CDR3: CSVGRTGTYEQYF. For the CDR3, the DNA is TGCAGCGTGGGAAGGACAGGAACCTACGAGCAGTACTTC.

In regard to this clone: One end of the junction varies from germline; a read error may be responsible. This rearrangement joins TRBV7-6 to TRBJ2-3; 10 bases map to TRBD2. The CDR3 extends over 15 amino acids. Per germline, CDR1 SGHVS and CDR2 FNYEAQ. The CDR3 sequence is CASSLAAGGLDTQYF. In DNA, the CDR3 is TGTGCCAGCAGCCTAGCAGCGGGAGGGCTGGATACGCAGTATTTT.

Only a few counts were recorded for this clone. The rearrangement joins TRBV19 to TRBJ2-2; tentatively, D is TRBD2 (6 bases). V lost 7 bases and J 4 bases, leaving 16 bases between the germline ends. The CDR3 spans 15 residues. Germline V lookup: CDR1 LNHDA, CDR2 SQIVND (reference sequence). The CDR3 spells CASKDRERVTGELFF. The CDR3 DNA sequence: TGTGCCAGTAAGGACCGGGAGCGGGTCACCGGGGAGCTGTTTTTT.

The chain joins TRBV11-3 to TRBJ2-5, with D unresolved. Trimming pared 2 bases from V and 5 bases from J, leaving 9 bases between. The CDR3 contains 13 residues. CDR1 is SGHNT and CDR2 is YENEEA in the germline V gene. The chain's CDR3 is CASSLSSRETQYF. CDR3 DNA sequence: TGTGCCAGCAGCTTAAGTTCTAGGGAGACCCAGTACTTC. Using reference TRBV11-3 and TRBJ2-5 for the parts outside the CDR3, the full variable domain is EAGVVQSPRYKIIEKKQPVAFWCNPISGHNTLYWYLQNLGQGPELLIRYENEEAVDDSQLPKDRFSAERLKGVDSTLKIQPAELGDSAVYLCASSLSSRETQYFGPGTRLLVL.

This rearrangement joins TRBV30 to TRBJ2-1; 12 bases align to TRBD2. The CDR3 extends over 15 amino acids. V shed 5 bases, J shed 10 bases, and the junction held 12 bases outside the gene matches. Germline values: CDR1 GTSNPN, CDR2 SVGIG (reference sequence). For the CDR3, the DNA is TGTGCCTGGCGCCTTAGACTAGCGGGAGTCCTGGAGCAGTTCTTC. Its protein is CAWRLRLAGVLEQFF.

This clone was counted only a few times. The chain joins TRBV19 to TRBJ2-7, with D possibly TRBD2 on 5 matching bases. This CDR3 has 13 residues. Trimming stripped 4 bases from V and 3 bases from J, with 10 bases between. Germline assignment: CDR1 LNHDA and CDR2 SQIVND (reference sequence). Here the CDR3 reads CASSSGLRYEQYF. In nucleotides, the CDR3 is TGTGCCAGTAGTAGCGGACTCCGCTACGAGCAGTACTTC.

In this sample, this clone turned up a few times. The chain links TRBV6-6 to TRBJ1-2; 8 positions match TRBD1. Trimming removed 6 bases from V and 8 bases from J; junction bases left unmatched: 5. CDR3 length equals 12 residues. The germline V gene encodes CDR1 MNHNY and CDR2 SVGAGI (reference sequence). The CDR3, as DNA: TGTGCCAGCAGCGGACAGGGTGTCGGCTACACCTTC. This sequence encodes CASSGQGVGYTF.

V is TRBV9 and J is TRBJ2-1; TRBD2 is a possible D gene (6 bases). The ends were cut back, 0 bases at V and 1 base at J, with 11 bases in the middle. Germline assignment: CDR1 SGDLS and CDR2 YYNGEE. The CDR3 length is 16 residues. CDR3 bases: TGTGCCAGCAGCGTAGGCTCGGCGGGATCCTACAATGAGCAGTTCTTC. Translation gives CASSVGSAGSYNEQFF.

This clone was detected a few times. The chain has TRBV29-1 and TRBJ1-2, with D tentatively TRBD1 (5 bases). The CDR3 loop spans 12 amino acids. Trimming took 6 bases from V and 7 from J, leaving 15 bases between them. Germline values: CDR1 SQVTM, CDR2 ANQGSEA. As DNA, the CDR3 is TGCAGCGTGGGGCAGGCCGAGAGTGGCTACACCTTC. It specifies CSVGQAESGYTF. Combining the CDR3 with reference TRBV29-1 and TRBJ1-2 gives the whole variable domain SAVISQKPSRDICQRGTSLTIQCQVDSQVTMMFWYRQQPGQSLTLIATANQGSEATYESGFVIDKFPISRPNLTFSTLTVSNMSPEDSSIYLCSVGQAESGYTFGSGTRLTVV.

The V gene is TRBV25-1, the J gene TRBJ2-1, with a tentative D call TRBD1 (5 bases). The CDR3 spans 15 residues. V shed 7 bases and J shed 0 bases, with 13 bases lying between them. Germline V gives CDR1 MGHDK, CDR2 SYGVNS. The CDR3 region is CASIGAPPSYNEQFF. The CDR3 DNA is TGTGCCAGCATAGGGGCGCCGCCCTCCTACAATGAGCAGTTCTTC. Supplemented by reference TRBV25-1 and TRBJ2-1, the full variable domain reads EADIYQTPRYLVIGTGKKITLECSQTMGHDKMYWYQQDPGMELHLIHYSYGVNSTEKGDLSSESTVSRIRTEHFPLTLESARPSHTSQYLCASIGAPPSYNEQFFGPGTRLTVL.

V is TRBV9 and J is TRBJ2-7; the match to TRBD2 covers 9 bases. In germline, CDR1 is SGDLS, CDR2 YYNGEE. The CDR3 is 15 amino acids. With V trimmed by 0 bases and J by 3 bases, 4 bases remained unmatched. The DNA for the CDR3 is TGTGCCAGCAGCGTAGAAAGCGGGGGGTTCTACGAGCAGTACTTC. Translating it yields CASSVESGGFYEQYF. Complete variable domain (other parts from reference TRBV9 and TRBJ2-7): DSGVTQTPKHLITATGQRVTLRCSPRSGDLSVYWYQQSLDQGLQFLIQYYNGEERAKGNILERFSAQQFPDLHSELNLSSLELGDSALYFCASSVESGGFYEQYFGPGTRLTVT.

This chain connects TRBV28 to TRBJ1-3; D may be TRBD1 (5 bases). Trimming stripped 5 bases from V and 4 bases from J, with 12 bases between. The CDR3 length is 14 residues. Germline CDR1 is MDHEN and CDR2 is SYDVKM. CDR3 residues: CASSRQGYGNTIYF. The CDR3 nucleotides read TGTGCCAGCAGTCGTCAGGGTTACGGAAACACCATATATTTT.

In its sample, this clone was seen a few times. This chain uses TRBV28 with TRBJ2-7, with TRBD1 as a possible D gene (6 bases). V was cut by 6 bases and J by 2 bases, with 14 bases left in between. Germline V gene data show CDR1 as MDHEN and CDR2 as SYDVKM. This CDR3 is 14 amino acids long. DNA of the CDR3: TGTGCCAGCAGCCAAGGACAGACGCCCTACGAGCAGTACTTC. Its protein is CASSQGQTPYEQYF.

This chain links TRBV6-5 with TRBJ1-5, with 10 bases lining up with TRBD1. Germline trimming cut 7 bases from V and 5 bases from J; bases unmatched to any gene: 8. The CDR3 runs to 15 residues. Germline CDR1 MNHEY, CDR2 SVGAGI. The CDR3 sequence: CASKRDRGEYQPQHF. For the CDR3, the DNA is TGTGCCAGCAAAAGGGACAGGGGCGAATATCAGCCCCAGCATTTT.

The chain is built from TRBV5-6 and TRBJ2-5, with D perhaps matching TRBD2 (5 bases). The CDR3 extends over 12 amino acids. The germline V and J ends were trimmed by 2 bases and 5 bases, with 7 bases remaining between them. Germline loops: CDR1 SGHDT, CDR2 YYEEEE. This chain's CDR3 is CASSLIAETQYF. CDR3 nucleotide sequence: TGTGCCAGCAGCTTAATAGCGGAGACCCAGTACTTC.

The chain combines TRBV19 with TRBJ1-2; D ambiguous. CDR3 length: 13 amino acids. Germline values: CDR1 LNHDA, CDR2 SQIVND (reference sequence). The ends were cut back, 5 bases at V and 4 bases at J, with 11 bases in the middle. The CDR3 sequence is CASSRPPLYGYTF. In nucleotides, the CDR3 is TGTGCCAGTAGTCGTCCTCCTCTCTATGGCTACACCTTC.

The chain carries TRBV7-9 and TRBJ2-3; D is perhaps TRBD2 (6 bases). The CDR3 covers 16 residues. Germline V gene sequence: CDR1 SEHNR, CDR2 FQNEAQ (reference sequence). V was clipped by 4 bases and J by 4 bases, with 18 bases between them. CDR3 bases: TGTGCCAGCAGCTCATTAGCGGCGAGAGGCGCAGATACGCAGTATTTT. It yields the protein CASSSLAARGADTQYF.

The chain links TRBV7-9 to TRBJ2-1; maybe TRBD2 (5 bases). This CDR3 is 16 amino acids long. Germline CDR1 is SEHNR and CDR2 is FQNEAQ (reference sequence). V shed 5 bases and J shed 6 bases, with 20 bases lying between them. Here the CDR3 DNA reads TGTGCCAGCAGCAGCACGGGGAGCGAGTGGGGCAATGAGCAGTTCTTC. Amino acids: CASSSTGSEWGNEQFF.

CDR3 in amino acids: CASSYGGGGYTF. The CDR3 DNA reads TGTGCCAGCAGTTACGGGGGAGGTGGCTACACCTTC. The V gene is TRBV6-5, the J gene TRBJ1-2; weak D call: TRBD1 (5 bases). Trimming removed 2 bases at V and 7 bases at J, with 8 bases between. In germline, CDR1 is MNHEY, CDR2 SVGAGI. The CDR3 covers 12 residues.